This TCR beta chain derives from a study of shared clonotypes between healthy human individuals. Overall study: Two female and a few male donors aged 18 to 49 were enrolled.

Running of the assay took place at deep level. TCRdb's table, derived via immunoSEQ multiplex PCR, lists solely in-frame clones and lacks some. The data show around 2.3 million clones, 90% to 97% seen once. This CDR3 is built from 18 residues. The trim removed 1 base at V and 4 bases at J, leaving 10 bases unmatched. The germline CDR1 and CDR2 sequences are SNHLY and FYNNEI. The sequenced sample was naive CD4+ T cells sorted from blood. Subset described: CD45RA+ positively selected. V is TRBV2 and J is TRBJ2-5; 12 bases are shared with TRBD2. The source of this sequence is a man aged 18-30 years in good health. The CDR3 DNA reads as TGTGCCAGCAGTGAAGGTTTACTAGCGGGGGGCCCAACAGAGACCCAGTACTTC. Translated, it gives CASSEGLLAGGPTETQYF. Complete variable domain (other parts from reference TRBV2 and TRBJ2-5): EPEVTQTPSHQVTQMGQEVILRCVPISNHLYFYWYRQILGQKVEFLVSFYNNEISEKSEIFDDQFSVERPDGSNFTLKIRSTKLEDSAMYFCASSEGLLAGGPTETQYFGPGTRLLVL.